This T cell receptor beta chain was observed in a study of T-cell reconstitution after alpha-beta-depleted transplantation in children. Regarding the study as a whole: Recipient T cells and thymic progenitors that survived gave rise to the high TCRbeta diversity observed at day 60 in some patients. T-cell counts and diversity at one year following transplant were attributed mainly to newly produced T cells. Expanded graft clones, several hundred of them, were reportedly the source of alpha-beta T cells about two months after transplant.

About this clonotype: Antigen: not known.

Preparation of the TCRbeta library was carried out with unique molecular identifiers. TCRdb reanalysed the PCR reads using MiXCR and keeps one entry per CDR3 protein. The table records some 220,000 distinct CDR3 sequences, under 13% of them present only once. The CDR3 contains 12 residues. V shed 5 bases and J shed 4 bases, with 11 bases lying between them. CDR1 and CDR2 from the germline V gene are DFQATT and SNEGSKA (reference sequence). Sequencing used PBMCs, obtained before TCRalphabeta/CD19-depleted stem cell transplant. This sequence was found in a child younger than two with acute myeloid leukemia, due to receive a stem cell transplant. The chain is built from TRBV20-1 and TRBJ2-5; D uncertain. The CDR3 is CSAYDNGETQYF. The CDR3 DNA sequence: TGCAGTGCTTATGACAACGGAGAGACCCAGTACTTC.